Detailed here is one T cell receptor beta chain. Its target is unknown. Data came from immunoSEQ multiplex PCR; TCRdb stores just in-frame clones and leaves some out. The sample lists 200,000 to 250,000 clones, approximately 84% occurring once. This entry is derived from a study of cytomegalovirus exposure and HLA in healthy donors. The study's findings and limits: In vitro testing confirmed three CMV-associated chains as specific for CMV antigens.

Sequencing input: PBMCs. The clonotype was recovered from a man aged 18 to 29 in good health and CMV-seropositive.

The CDR3 coding sequence is TGTGCCTGGAGTACCACAGTTAGCAATCAGCCCCAGCATTTT. Protein: CAWSTTVSNQPQHF. The V and J genes are TRBV30 and TRBJ1-5, with D unresolved. The CDR3 is 14 amino acids. Looked up from germline, CDR1 is GTSNPN and CDR2 is SVGIG (reference sequence). The V and J ends lost 2 bases and 0 bases respectively, with 8 bases between them.